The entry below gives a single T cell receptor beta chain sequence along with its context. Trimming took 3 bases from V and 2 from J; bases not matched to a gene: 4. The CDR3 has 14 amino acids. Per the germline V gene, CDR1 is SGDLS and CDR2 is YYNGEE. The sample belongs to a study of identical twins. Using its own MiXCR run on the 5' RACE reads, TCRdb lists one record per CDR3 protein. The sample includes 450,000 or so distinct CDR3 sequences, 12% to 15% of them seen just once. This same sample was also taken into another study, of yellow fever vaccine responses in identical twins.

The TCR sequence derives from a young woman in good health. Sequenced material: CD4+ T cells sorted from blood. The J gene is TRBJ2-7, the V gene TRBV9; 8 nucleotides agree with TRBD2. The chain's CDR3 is CASSGPGLAYEQYF. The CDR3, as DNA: TGTGCCAGCAGCGGGCCGGGACTAGCCTACGAGCAGTACTTC.